This TCR beta chain was identified in a study of cytomegalovirus exposure and HLA in healthy donors. Findings of the study overall: In a later analysis, across HLA loci, associated TCR counts were highest for DRB1, lowest for HLA-C. The classifier, whose performance was assessed in both the original and validation cohorts, reportedly diagnosed cytomegalovirus status with high specificity and sensitivity.

PCR employed 60 Vbeta and 13 Jbeta primers. TCRdb's table, derived via immunoSEQ multiplex PCR, lists solely in-frame clones and lacks some. This sample has fewer than 140,000 clones, with roughly 74% found just once. V dropped 9 bases and J dropped 1; count of bases not matched to a gene: 6. This CDR3 contains 15 residues. CDR1 and CDR2 (germline): MNHEY, SVGAGI. In the case of this clone: What it recognizes is unknown.

All the people who gave samples were healthy bone marrow donors. The J gene is TRBJ2-1, the V gene TRBV6-5; 10 bases are a match to TRBD2. The sequencing input was PBMCs. This receptor was taken from a man aged 35 to 55 in good health and CMV-seronegative. CDR3 in amino acids: CASRLAGGSYNEQFF. The CDR3 DNA reads TGTGCCAGTAGGTTAGCGGGGGGATCCTACAATGAGCAGTTCTTC.